This T cell receptor beta chain came from a study of blood T cell repertoires in COVID-19. Study overall: Samples representing acute and convalescent COVID-19 were sourced from the United States, Italy and Spain.

Profiling relied on immunoSEQ multiplex PCR, and the TCRdb table lists in-frame clones only, not all of them. The sample holds about 130,000 clones; around 88% are singletons and the top ten take 10%. Material for sequencing was peripheral blood. This TCR was recovered from a man aged 45 to 65 with acute or convalescent COVID-19.

CDR3 DNA sequence: TGCAGTGCTAGTTCGGGGGTAGATGAAAAACTGTTTTTT. Protein sequence: CSASSGVDEKLFF. J is TRBJ1-4 and V is TRBV20-1, with a weak D call TRBD1 (5 bases). The CDR3 has 13 amino acids. Germline V gene lookup returns CDR1 DFQATT and CDR2 SNEGSKA (reference sequence). The V gene lost 3 bases and the J gene lost 6 bases, with 11 bases spanning the gap.